The T cell receptor (beta chain) under discussion was sequenced for a study of radiotherapy plus CTLA-4 blockade in lung cancer. Overall study results and limits: Some TCR clones had been derived from tumors. These clones expanded in peripheral blood after radiotherapy plus ipilimumab.

This clone was observed once. Its antigen is not known. Those with chemo-refractory metastatic non-small-cell lung cancer were treated with focal radiation combined with CTLA-4 blockade using ipilimumab. Measured with immunoSEQ multiplex PCR; TCRdb has only the in-frame clones, and not every one. The sample lists more than 75,000 clones; about 78% were seen once. Looked up from germline, CDR1 is SGHRS and CDR2 is YFSETQ. The V gene lost 0 bases and the J gene lost 0 bases, with 2 bases spanning the gap. The CDR3 covers 13 residues. This TCR was sampled from a human donor with non-small cell lung cancer that progressed on radiotherapy plus ipilimumab. The chain couples TRBV5-1 to TRBJ2-3; no clear D. The sample was peripheral blood, taken from a patient treated with radiotherapy plus ipilimumab. Written as DNA, the CDR3 is TGCGCCAGCAGCTTGGACAGCACAGATACGCAGTATTTT. It yields the protein CASSLDSTDTQYF. The full variable domain, in which reference TRBV5-1 and TRBJ2-3 provide the parts outside the CDR3, is KAGVTQTPRYLIKTRGQQVTLSCSPISGHRSVSWYQQTPGQGLQFLFEYFSETQRNKGNFPGRFSGRQFSNSRSEMNVSTLELGDSALYLCASSLDSTDTQYFGPGTRLTVL.